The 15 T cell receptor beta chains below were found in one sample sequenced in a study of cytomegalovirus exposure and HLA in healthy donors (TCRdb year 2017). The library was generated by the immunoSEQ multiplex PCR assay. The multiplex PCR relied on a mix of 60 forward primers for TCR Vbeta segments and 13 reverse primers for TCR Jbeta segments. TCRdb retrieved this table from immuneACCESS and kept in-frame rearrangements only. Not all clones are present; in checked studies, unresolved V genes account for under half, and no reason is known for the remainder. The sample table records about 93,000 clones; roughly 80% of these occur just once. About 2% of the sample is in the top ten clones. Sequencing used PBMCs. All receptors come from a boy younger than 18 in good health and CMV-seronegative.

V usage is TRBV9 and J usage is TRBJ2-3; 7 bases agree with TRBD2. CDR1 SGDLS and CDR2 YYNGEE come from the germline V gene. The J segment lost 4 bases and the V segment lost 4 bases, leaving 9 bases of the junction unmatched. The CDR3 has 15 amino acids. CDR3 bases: TGTGCCAGCAGCCCGGGAGGCCTAGCCGCAGATACGCAGTATTTT. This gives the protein CASSPGGLAADTQYF.

CDR3 coding DNA: TGTGCCAGCAGTTACAAAGGACAGGGTGGCTATGGCTACACCTTC. Encoded protein: CASSYKGQGGYGYTF. This sequence joins TRBV6-5 and TRBJ1-2; 8 nucleotides agree with TRBD1. The CDR3 is 15 residues long. V lost 2 bases, J lost 4 bases, and 6 bases stayed unmatched. The germline V gene encodes CDR1 MNHEY and CDR2 SVGAGI.

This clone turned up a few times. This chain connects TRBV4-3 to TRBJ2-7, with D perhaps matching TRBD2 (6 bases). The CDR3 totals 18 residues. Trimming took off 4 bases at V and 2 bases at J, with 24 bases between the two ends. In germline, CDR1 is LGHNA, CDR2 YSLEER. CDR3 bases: TGCGCCAGCAGCCCTAATCTAGTCCCAGCGGGTGCCGCCTACGAGCAGTACTTC. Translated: CASSPNLVPAGAAYEQYF.

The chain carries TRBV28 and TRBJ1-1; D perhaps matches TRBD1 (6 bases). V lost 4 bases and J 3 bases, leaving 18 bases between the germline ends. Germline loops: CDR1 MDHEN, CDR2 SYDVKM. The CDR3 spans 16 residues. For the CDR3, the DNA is TGTGCCAGCAGTTCCCTCTCCTGGGGGCAGTACACTGAAGCTTTCTTT. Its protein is CASSSLSWGQYTEAFF.

The CDR3 DNA is TGTGCCAGCAGCCCAGGGGGCGGCTATGGCTACACCTTC. Translation gives CASSPGGGYGYTF. This rearrangement joins TRBV9 to TRBJ1-2; TRBD1 matches 8 bases. V trimming: 4 bases; J trimming: 4 bases; junction bases outside the gene matches: 3. The CDR3 contains 13 residues. CDR1 and CDR2 from the germline V gene are SGDLS and YYNGEE.

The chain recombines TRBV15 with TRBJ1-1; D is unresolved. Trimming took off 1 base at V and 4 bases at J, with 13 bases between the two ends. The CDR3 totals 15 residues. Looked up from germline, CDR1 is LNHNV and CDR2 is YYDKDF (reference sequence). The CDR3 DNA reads TGTGCCACCAGCAGAGGCGAGGGAGGTACCACTGAAGCTTTCTTT. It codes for CATSRGEGGTTEAFF.

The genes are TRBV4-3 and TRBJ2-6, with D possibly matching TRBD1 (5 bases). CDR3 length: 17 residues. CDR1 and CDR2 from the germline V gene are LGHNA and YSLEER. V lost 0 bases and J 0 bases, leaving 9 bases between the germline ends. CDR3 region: CASSQDHDSSGANVLTF. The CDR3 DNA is TGCGCCAGCAGCCAAGATCACGACAGCTCTGGGGCCAACGTCCTGACTTTC.

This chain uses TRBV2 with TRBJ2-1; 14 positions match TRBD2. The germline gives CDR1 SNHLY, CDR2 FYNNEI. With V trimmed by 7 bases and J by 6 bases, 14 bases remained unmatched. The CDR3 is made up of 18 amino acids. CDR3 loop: CASTWPGTSGSYRNEQFF. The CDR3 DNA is TGTGCCAGCACCTGGCCCGGGACTAGCGGGAGTTACCGCAATGAGCAGTTCTTC.

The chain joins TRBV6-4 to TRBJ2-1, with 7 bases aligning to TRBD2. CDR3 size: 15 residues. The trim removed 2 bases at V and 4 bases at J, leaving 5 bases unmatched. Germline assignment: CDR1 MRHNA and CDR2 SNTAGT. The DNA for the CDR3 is TGTGCCAGCAGTGACATTGGCGGGGGTTACAATGAGCAGTTCTTC. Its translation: CASSDIGGGYNEQFF.

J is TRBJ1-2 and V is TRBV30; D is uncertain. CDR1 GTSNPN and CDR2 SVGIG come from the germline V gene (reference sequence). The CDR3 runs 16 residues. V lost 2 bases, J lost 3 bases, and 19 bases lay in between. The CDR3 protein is CAWSTPPRFIHYGYTF. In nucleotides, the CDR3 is TGTGCCTGGAGTACACCCCCCAGGTTTATTCACTATGGCTACACCTTC.

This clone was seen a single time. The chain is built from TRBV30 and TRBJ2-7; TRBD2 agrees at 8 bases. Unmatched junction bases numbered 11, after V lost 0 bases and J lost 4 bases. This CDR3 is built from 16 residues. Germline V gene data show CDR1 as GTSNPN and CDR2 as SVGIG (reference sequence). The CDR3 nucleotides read TGTGCCTGGAGTGTAGGGCCGGGACTAGGAACTTACGAGCAGTACTTC. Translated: CAWSVGPGLGTYEQYF.

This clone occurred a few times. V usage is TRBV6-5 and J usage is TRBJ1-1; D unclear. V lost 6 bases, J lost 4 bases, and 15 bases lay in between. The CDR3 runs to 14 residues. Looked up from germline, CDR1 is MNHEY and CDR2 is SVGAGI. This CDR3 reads CASSHTLAGTEAFF. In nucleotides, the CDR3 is TGTGCCAGCAGCCACACTCTCGCGGGCACTGAAGCTTTCTTT.

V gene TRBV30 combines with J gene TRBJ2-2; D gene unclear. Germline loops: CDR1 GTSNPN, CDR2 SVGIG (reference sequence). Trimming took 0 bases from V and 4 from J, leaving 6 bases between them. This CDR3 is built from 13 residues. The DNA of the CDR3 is TGTGCCTGGAGTGTACTAAGCACCGGGGAGCTGTTTTTT. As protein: CAWSVLSTGELFF. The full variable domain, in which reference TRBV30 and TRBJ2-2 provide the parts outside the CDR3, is SQTIHQWPATLVQPVGSPLSLECTVEGTSNPNLYWYRQAAGRGLQLLFYSVGIGQISSEVPQNLSASRPQDRQFILSSKKLLLSDSGFYLCAWSVLSTGELFFGEGSRLTVL.

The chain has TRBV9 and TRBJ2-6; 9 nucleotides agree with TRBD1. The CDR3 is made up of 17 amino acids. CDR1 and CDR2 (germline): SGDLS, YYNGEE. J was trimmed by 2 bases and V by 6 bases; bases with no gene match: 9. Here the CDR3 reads CASTNRDRVPGANVLTF. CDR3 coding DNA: TGTGCCAGCACAAACCGGGACAGGGTCCCTGGGGCCAACGTCCTGACTTTC.

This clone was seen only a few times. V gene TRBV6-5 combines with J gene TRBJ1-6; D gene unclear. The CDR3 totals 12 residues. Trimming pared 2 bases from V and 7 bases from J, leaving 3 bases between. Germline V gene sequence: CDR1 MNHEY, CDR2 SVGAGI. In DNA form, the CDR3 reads TGTGCCAGCAGTTACACAAATTCACCCCTCCACTTT. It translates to CASSYTNSPLHF.